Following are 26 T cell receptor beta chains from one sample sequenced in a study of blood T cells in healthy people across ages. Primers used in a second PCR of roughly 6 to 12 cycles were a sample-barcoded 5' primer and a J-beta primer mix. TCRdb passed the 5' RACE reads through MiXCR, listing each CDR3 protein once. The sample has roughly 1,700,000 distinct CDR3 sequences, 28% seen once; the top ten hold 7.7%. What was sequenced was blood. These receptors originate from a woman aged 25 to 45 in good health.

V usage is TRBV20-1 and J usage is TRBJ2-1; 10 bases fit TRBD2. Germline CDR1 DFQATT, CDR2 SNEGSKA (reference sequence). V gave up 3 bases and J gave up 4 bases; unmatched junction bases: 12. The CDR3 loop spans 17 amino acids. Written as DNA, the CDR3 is TGCAGTGCTAGTATGTCGACTAGCGGGCCTCCATACAATGAGCAGTTCTTC. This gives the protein CSASMSTSGPPYNEQFF.

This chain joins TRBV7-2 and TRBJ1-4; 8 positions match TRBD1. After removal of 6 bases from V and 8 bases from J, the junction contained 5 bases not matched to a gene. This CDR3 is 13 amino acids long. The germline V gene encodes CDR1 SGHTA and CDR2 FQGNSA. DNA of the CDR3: TGTGCCAGCAGTACGCAGGGGGCAGAAAAACTGTTTTTT. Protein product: CASSTQGAEKLFF.

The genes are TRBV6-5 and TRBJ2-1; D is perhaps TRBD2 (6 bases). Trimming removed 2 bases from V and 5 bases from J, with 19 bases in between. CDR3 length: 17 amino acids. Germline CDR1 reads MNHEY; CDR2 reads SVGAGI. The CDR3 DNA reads TGTGCCAGCAGTTACAACCGGGACGGGAGAGGCGACAATGAGCAGTTCTTC. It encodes CASSYNRDGRGDNEQFF.

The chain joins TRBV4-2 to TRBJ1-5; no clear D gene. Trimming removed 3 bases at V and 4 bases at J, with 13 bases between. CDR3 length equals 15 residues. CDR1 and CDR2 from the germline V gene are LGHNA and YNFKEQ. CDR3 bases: TGTGCCAGCAGCCATGAAACTCCCGTTAATCAGCCCCAGCATTTT. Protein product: CASSHETPVNQPQHF.

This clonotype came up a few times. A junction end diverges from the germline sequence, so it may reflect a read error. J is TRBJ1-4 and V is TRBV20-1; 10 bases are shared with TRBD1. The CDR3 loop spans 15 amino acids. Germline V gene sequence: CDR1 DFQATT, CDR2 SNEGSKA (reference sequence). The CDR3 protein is CSARRQGAANEKLFF. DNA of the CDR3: TGTAGTGCTAGACGACAGGGGGCAGCTAATGAAAAACTGTTTTTT.

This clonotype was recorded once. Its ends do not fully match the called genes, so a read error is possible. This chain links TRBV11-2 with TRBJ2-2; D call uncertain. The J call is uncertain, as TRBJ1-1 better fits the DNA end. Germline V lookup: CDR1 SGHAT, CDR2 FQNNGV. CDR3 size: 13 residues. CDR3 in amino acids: CAGSVPPKGRAFF. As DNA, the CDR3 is TGTGCCGGCAGCGTACCTCCGAAGGGCCGAGCTTTCTTT.

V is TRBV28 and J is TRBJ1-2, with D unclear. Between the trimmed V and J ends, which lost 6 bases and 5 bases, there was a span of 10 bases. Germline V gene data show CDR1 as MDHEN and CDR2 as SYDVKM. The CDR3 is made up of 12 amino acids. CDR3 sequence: CASSAAYYGYTF. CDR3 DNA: TGTGCCAGCAGCGCTGCCTATTATGGCTACACCTTC.

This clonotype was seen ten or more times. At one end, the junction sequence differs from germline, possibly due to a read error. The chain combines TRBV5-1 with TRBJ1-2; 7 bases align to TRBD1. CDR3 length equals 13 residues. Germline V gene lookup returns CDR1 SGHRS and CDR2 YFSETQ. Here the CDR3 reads CASSPGQYYGYTF. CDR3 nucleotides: TGTGCCAGCAGCCCGGGACAGTACTATGGCTACACCTTC. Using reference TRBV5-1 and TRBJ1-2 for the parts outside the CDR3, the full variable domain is KAGVTQTPRYLIKTRGQQVTLSCSPISGHRSVSWYQQTPGQGLQFLFEYFSETQRNKGNFPGRFSGRQFSNSRSEMNVSTLELGDSALYLCASSPGQYYGYTFGSGTRLTVV.

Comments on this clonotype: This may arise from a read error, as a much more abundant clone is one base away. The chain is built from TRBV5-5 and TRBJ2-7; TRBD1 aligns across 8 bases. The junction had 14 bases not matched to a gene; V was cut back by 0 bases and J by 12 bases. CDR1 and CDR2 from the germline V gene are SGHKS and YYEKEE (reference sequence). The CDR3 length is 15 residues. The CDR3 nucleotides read TGTGCCAGCAGCTTGGCTTACGGGACAGGAGAGACCCGGTACTTC. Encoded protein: CASSLAYGTGETRYF.

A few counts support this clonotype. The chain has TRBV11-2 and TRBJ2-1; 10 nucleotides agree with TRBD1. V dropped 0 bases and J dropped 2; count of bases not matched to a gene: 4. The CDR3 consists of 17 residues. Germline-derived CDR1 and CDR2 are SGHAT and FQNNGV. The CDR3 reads CASSLELGTGAYNEQFF. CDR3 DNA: TGTGCCAGCAGCTTAGAACTTGGGACAGGGGCCTACAATGAGCAGTTCTTC. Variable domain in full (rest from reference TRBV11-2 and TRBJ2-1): EAGVAQSPRYKIIEKRQSVAFWCNPISGHATLYWYQQILGQGPKLLIQFQNNGVVDDSQLPKDRFSAERLKGVDSTLKIQPAKLEDSAVYLCASSLELGTGAYNEQFFGPGTRLTVL.

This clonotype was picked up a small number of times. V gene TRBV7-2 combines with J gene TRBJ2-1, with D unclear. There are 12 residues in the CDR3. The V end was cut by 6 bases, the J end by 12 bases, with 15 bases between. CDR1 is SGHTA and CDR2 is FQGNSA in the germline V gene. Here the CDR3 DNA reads TGTGCCAGCAGACCGGACGGCGATGGGCAGTTCTTC. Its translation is CASRPDGDGQFF.

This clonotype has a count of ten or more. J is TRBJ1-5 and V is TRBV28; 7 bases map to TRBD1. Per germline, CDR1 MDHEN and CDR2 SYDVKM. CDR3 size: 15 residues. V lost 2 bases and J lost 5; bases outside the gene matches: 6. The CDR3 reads CASSLETGKDQPQHF. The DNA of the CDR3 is TGTGCCAGCAGTTTAGAGACAGGGAAGGATCAGCCCCAGCATTTT.

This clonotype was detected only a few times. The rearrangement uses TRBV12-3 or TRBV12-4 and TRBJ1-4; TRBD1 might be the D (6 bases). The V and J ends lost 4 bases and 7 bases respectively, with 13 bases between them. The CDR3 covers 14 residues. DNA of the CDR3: TGTGCCAGCAGTTCCGGGGGGGGCGTTGAAAAACTGTTTTTT. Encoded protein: CASSSGGGVEKLFF.

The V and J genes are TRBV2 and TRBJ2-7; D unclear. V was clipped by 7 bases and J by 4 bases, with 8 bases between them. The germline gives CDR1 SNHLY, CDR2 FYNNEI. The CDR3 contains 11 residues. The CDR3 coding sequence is TGTGCCAGCATATTCTCTTACGAGCAGTACTTC. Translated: CASIFSYEQYF.

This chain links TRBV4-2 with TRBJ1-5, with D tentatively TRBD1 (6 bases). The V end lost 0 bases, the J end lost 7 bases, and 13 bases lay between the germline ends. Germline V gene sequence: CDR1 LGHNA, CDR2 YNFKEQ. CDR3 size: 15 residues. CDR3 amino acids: CASSQDVGAGQPQHF. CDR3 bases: TGTGCCAGCAGCCAAGATGTGGGGGCCGGGCAGCCCCAGCATTTT.

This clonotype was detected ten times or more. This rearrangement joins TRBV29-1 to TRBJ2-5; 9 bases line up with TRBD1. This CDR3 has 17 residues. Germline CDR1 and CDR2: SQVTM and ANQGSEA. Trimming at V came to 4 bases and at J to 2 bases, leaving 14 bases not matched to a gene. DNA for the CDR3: TGCAGCGTTGGAGGGATCGGGACAGGGAAAACACAAGAGACCCAGTACTTC. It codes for CSVGGIGTGKTQETQYF.

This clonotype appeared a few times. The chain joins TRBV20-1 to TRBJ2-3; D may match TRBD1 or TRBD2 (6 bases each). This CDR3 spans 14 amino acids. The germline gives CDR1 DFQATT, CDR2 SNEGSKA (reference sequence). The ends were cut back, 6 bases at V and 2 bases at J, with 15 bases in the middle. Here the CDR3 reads CSAPQGLNTDTQYF. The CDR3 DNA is TGCAGTGCGCCACAGGGACTGAACACAGATACGCAGTATTTT.

The chain's CDR3 is CSASRGMGGYTF. DNA of the CDR3: TGCAGTGCTAGTAGGGGTATGGGTGGCTACACCTTC. The chain recombines TRBV20-1 with TRBJ1-2, with a weak D call TRBD1 (5 bases). The CDR3 is 12 amino acids. The V gene's germline CDR1 is DFQATT and CDR2 SNEGSKA (reference sequence). Trimming left V 3 bases short and J 7 bases short, with 12 bases between.

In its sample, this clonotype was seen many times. The CDR3 DNA reads TGTGCCGCCTTCTTTCCTGCGGGGGGCGAGTACAATGAGCAGTTCTTC. It translates to CAAFFPAGGEYNEQFF. The chain couples TRBV24-1 to TRBJ2-1, with TRBD2 identical over 8 bases. CDR1 is KGHDR and CDR2 is SFDVKD in the germline V gene. The V segment lost 12 bases and the J segment 4 bases; nucleotides outside the gene matches: 16. This CDR3 is built from 16 residues.

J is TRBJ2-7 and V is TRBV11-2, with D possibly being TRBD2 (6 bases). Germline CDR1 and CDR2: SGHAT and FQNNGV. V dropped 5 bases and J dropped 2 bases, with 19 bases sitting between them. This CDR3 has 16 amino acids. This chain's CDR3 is CASSLTAGSVPYEQYF. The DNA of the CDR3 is TGTGCCAGCAGCCTTACGGCGGGAAGCGTGCCCTACGAGCAGTACTTC.

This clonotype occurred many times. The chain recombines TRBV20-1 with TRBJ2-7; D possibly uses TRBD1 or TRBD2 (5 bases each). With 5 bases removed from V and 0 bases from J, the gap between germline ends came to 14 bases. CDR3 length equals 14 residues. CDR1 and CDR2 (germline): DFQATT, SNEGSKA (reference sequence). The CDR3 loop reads CSAARGPSSYEQYF. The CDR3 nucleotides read TGCAGTGCTGCGAGGGGCCCCAGCTCCTACGAGCAGTACTTC.

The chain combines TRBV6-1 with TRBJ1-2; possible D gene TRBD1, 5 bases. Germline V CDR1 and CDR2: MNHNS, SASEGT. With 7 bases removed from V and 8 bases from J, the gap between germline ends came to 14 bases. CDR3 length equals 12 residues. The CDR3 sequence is CASKVSGIGYTF. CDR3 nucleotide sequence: TGTGCCAGCAAGGTCTCAGGGATAGGCTACACCTTC.

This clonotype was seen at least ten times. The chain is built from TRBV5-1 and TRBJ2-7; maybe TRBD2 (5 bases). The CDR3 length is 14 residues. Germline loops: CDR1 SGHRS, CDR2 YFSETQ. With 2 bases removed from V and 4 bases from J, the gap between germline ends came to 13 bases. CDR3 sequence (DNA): TGCGCCAGCAGCTTTGGCGGGCAGCTATACGAGCAGTACTTC. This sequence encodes CASSFGGQLYEQYF. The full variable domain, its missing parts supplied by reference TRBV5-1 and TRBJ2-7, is KAGVTQTPRYLIKTRGQQVTLSCSPISGHRSVSWYQQTPGQGLQFLFEYFSETQRNKGNFPGRFSGRQFSNSRSEMNVSTLELGDSALYLCASSFGGQLYEQYFGPGTRLTVT.

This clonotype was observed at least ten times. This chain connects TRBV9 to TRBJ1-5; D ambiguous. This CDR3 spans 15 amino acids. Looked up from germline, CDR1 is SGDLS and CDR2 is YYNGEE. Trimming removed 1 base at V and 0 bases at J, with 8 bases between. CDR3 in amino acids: CASSVYGDSNQPQHF. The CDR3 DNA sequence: TGTGCCAGCAGCGTATACGGGGATAGCAATCAGCCCCAGCATTTT.

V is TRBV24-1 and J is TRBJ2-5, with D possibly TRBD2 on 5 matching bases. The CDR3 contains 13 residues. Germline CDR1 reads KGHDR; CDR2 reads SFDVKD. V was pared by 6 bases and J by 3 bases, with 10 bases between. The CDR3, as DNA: TGTGCCACCAGTCGGATGGGAGAAGAGACCCAGTACTTC. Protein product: CATSRMGEETQYF.

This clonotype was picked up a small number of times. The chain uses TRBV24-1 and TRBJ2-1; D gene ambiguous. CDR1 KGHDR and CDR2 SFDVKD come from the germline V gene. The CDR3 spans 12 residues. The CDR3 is CAEAPGYNEQFF. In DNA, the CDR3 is TGTGCTGAAGCCCCCGGCTACAATGAGCAGTTCTTC.